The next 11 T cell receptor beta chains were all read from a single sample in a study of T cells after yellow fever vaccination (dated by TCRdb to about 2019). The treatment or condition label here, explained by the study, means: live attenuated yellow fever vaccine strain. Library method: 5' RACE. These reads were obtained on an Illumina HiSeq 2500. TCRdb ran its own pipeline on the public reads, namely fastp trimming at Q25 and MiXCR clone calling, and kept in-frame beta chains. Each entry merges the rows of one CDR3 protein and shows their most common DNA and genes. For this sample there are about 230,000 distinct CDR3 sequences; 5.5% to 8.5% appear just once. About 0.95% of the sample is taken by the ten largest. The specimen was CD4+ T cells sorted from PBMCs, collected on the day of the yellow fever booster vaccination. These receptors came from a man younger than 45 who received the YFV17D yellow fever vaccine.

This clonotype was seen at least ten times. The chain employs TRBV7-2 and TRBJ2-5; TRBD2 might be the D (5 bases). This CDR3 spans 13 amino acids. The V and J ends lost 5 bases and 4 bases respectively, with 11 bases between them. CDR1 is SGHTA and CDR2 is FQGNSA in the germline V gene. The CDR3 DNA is TGTGCCAGCAGCGAGGGAAAGGCAGAGACCCAGTACTTC. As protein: CASSEGKAETQYF.

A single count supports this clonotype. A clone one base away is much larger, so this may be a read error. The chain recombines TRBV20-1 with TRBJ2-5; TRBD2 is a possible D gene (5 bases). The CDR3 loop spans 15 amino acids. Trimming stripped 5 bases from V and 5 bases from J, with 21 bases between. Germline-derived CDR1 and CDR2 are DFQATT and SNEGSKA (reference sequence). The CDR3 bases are TGCAGTGCTGAGGGCGGCCAGAACAACACGGAGACCCAGTACTTC. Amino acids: CSAEGGQNNTETQYF.

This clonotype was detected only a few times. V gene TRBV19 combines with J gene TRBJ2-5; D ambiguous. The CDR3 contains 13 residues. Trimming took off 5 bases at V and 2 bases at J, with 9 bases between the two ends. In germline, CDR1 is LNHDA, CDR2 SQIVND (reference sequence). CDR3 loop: CASSVPEQETQYF. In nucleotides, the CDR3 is TGTGCCAGTAGTGTCCCAGAACAAGAGACCCAGTACTTC.

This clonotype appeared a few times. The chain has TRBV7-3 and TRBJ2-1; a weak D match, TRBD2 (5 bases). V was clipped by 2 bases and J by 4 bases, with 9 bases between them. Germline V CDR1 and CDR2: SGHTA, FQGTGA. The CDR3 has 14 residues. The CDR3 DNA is TGTGCCAGCAGCTTATCAGCGGAGTACAATGAGCAGTTCTTC. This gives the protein CASSLSAEYNEQFF.

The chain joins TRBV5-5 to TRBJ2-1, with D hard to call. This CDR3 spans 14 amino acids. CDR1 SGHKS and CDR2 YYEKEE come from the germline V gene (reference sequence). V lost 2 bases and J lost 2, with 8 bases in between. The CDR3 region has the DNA TGTGCCAGCAGCTTCTTTGGGACCTACAATGAGCAGTTCTTC. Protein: CASSFFGTYNEQFF.

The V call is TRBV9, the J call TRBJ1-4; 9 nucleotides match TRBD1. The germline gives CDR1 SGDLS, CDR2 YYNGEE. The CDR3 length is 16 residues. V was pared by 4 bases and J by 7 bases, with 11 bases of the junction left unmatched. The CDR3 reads CASSLSPGTGSEKLFF. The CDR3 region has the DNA TGTGCCAGCAGCTTATCTCCGGGGACAGGGAGTGAAAAACTGTTTTTT.

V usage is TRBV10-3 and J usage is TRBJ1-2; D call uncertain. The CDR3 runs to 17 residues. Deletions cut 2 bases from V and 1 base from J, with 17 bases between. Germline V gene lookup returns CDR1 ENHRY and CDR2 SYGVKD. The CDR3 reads CAISEGRWGSGNYGYTF. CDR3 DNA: TGTGCCATCAGTGAGGGAAGGTGGGGATCCGGTAACTATGGCTACACCTTC.

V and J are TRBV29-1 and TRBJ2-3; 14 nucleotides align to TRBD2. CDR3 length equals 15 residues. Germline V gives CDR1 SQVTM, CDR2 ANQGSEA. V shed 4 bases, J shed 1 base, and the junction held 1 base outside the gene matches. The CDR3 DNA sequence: TGCAGCGTTGCGGGACTAGCGGGAGGCACAGATACGCAGTATTTT. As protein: CSVAGLAGGTDTQYF.

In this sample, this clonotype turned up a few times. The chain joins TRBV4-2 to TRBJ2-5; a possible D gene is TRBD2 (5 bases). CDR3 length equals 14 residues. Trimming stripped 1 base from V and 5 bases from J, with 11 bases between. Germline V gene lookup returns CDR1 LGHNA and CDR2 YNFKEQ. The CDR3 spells CASSQGGSGETQYF. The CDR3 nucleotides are TGTGCCAGCAGCCAAGGGGGTTCGGGGGAGACCCAGTACTTC.

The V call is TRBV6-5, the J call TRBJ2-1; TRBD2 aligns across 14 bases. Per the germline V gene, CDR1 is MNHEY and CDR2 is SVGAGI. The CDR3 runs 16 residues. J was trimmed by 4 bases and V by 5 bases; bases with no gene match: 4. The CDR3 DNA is TGTGCCAGCAGTCTGACTAGCGGGAGGGGTTACAATGAGCAGTTCTTC. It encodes CASSLTSGRGYNEQFF.

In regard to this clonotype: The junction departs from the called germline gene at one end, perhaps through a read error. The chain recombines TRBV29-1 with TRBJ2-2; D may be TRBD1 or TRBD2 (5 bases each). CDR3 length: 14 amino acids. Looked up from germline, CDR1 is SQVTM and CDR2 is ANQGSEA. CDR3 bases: TGCAGCGTTGAAGTCTCGAAAGTAACCGGGGCGCTGTTTTTT. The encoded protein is CSVEVSKVTGALFF.